Sequencing of this T cell receptor (beta chain) was carried out in a study of cytomegalovirus exposure and HLA in healthy donors. Study-level results: Many donors carried some public TCRs, although rarity characterized most TCR sequences. Cytomegalovirus status was reportedly diagnosed by the classifier with high sensitivity and specificity. The authors enumerated 150 to 200 TCR beta chains as linked to cytomegalovirus.

For this clone: The antigen remains undetermined.

Using immunoSEQ multiplex PCR, the repertoire was profiled, and TCRdb retains in-frame clones only, with some absent. This sample has 250,000 to 400,000 clones; 70% to 90% occur once, and the top ten carry around 0.88%. The CDR3 is made up of 16 amino acids. CDR1 and CDR2 (germline): LNHDA, SQIVND (reference sequence). V trimming: 4 bases; J trimming: 6 bases; junction bases outside the gene matches: 12. V gene TRBV19 combines with J gene TRBJ2-1; 7 bases line up with TRBD2. This clonotype was sampled from a man younger than 45 in good health and CMV-seronegative. Sequencing input: PBMCs. The CDR3 is CASSRLGWGGSNEQFF. The CDR3 DNA follows: TGTGCCAGTAGTAGACTCGGTTGGGGGGGTTCCAATGAGCAGTTCTTC.